This TCR beta chain stems from a study of blood T cell repertoires in COVID-19 (dated by TCRdb to the early 2020s). With respect to the entire study: The collaborator samples originated in the United States, Italy and Spain and spanned the acute and convalescent phases of COVID-19. HLA class I and class II types, where available, came from metadata supplied by the sample provider rather than from assay-based typing. The dataset comprised deeply sampled blood TCRbeta repertoires from subjects exposed to, actively infected with, or recovered from COVID-19. A freely available public database, intended as a resource for researchers studying the immune response to SARS-CoV-2, is where the repertoires were released. Samples were obtained from the ongoing ImmuneRACE study (first 160 participants) and from 1,254 subjects provided by 6 global collaborators. Nearly every sample came with metadata listing a de-identified subject ID, COVID-19 status, age in years and sex. The material from the prospective study consisted of cDNA or gDNA derived from T cells, B-cell-depleted T cells, or PBMCs. What the authors observed across the whole study: Clinical and demographic metadata were provided uncurated, with the amount varying by source and participant.

Collaborating institutions collected whole blood in K2EDTA tubes following their own protocols. For TCRbeta analysis, collaborator samples were shipped as frozen whole blood, as isolated PBMCs, or as DNA extracted from either sample type. TCRbeta CDR3 regions were amplified from genomic DNA using the immunoSEQ Assay, a bias-controlled multiplex PCR. The original pipeline was this. Within the assay, amplification of reference gene primers was used to estimate how many nucleated cells each sample contained. Sequence reads were collapsed and filtered to measure the absolute abundance of every unique TCRbeta CDR3 rearrangement. For each sample, productive Simpson clonality was calculated by taking the square root of Simpson's diversity index across productive rearrangements. Imported from immuneACCESS, the table was reduced by TCRdb to in-frame sequences with V and J called. These copies leave out some clones; in studies compared against another copy, an unresolved V gene accounts for under half, and the cause of the remainder is not known. The DNA gave D and trimming, while V, J and clone size come from that table. This sample gives roughly 110,000 clones in total; 80% of them show up just once. Approximately 4.3% of the sample belongs to the ten largest clones.

The CDR3 contains 14 residues, cysteine and phenylalanine counted. Only the CDR3 DNA stays, 42 bases, in frame from base 1. For this chain, trimming is 4 bases at the V end and 4 bases at the J end, and the number of junction bases without a gene match is 6. Based on the germline V gene, the CDR1 and CDR2 sequences are SQVTM and ANQGSEA. About this clone: The target of this receptor is not known. Per-nucleotide qualities are absent, and no much larger clonotype sits a single base away.

The chain is made from TRBV29-1 and TRBJ2-2; 7 central bases correspond to TRBD1. The material sequenced was peripheral blood. The sequence was collected from a man in his sixties or seventies with acute or convalescent COVID-19. Here is the DNA: TGCAGCGTTGTAGAGGGGGCCGGCACCGGGGAGCTGTTTTTT. Protein translation: CSVVEGAGTGELFF.